This entry is about one TCR beta chain. The data were produced by immunoSEQ multiplex PCR, yet TCRdb's version contains in-frame clones alone and is incomplete. The repertoire consists of fewer than 55,000 clones, with approximately 91% occurring once and the leading ten covering 3% to 3.5%. The sample belongs to a study of blood T cell repertoires in COVID-19. This CDR3 has 17 residues. The J segment lost 1 base and the V segment lost 3 bases, leaving 8 bases of the junction unmatched. CDR1 SGHNT and CDR2 YENEEA come from the germline V gene. The chain uses TRBV11-3 and TRBJ2-1; TRBD1 agrees at 8 bases. Sample: peripheral blood. The clonotype originates from a man aged 45-60 years with active COVID-19. CDR3 in amino acids: CASSFDPGQVSYNEQFF. The DNA of the CDR3 is TGTGCCAGCAGCTTCGACCCGGGACAGGTTTCCTACAATGAGCAGTTCTTC.